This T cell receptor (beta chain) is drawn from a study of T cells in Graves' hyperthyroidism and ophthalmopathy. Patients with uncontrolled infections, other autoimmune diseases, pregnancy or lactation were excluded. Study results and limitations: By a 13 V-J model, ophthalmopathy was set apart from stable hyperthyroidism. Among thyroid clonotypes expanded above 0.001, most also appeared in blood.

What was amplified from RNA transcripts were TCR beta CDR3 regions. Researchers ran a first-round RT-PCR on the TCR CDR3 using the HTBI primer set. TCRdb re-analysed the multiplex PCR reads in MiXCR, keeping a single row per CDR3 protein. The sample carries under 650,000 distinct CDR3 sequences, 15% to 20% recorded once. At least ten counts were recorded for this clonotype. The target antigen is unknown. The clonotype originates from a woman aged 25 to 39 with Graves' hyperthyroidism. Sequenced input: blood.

The CDR3 DNA sequence: TGTGCCAGCAGCTGGGGACAGGCGAACACTGAAGCTTTCTTT. This translates into CASSWGQANTEAFF. V and J are TRBV13 and TRBJ1-1; 8 bases agree with TRBD1. CDR3 length equals 14 residues. Germline trimming cut 4 bases from V and 1 base from J; bases unmatched to any gene: 2. The germline V gene has CDR1 PRHDT and CDR2 FYEKMQ (reference sequence).